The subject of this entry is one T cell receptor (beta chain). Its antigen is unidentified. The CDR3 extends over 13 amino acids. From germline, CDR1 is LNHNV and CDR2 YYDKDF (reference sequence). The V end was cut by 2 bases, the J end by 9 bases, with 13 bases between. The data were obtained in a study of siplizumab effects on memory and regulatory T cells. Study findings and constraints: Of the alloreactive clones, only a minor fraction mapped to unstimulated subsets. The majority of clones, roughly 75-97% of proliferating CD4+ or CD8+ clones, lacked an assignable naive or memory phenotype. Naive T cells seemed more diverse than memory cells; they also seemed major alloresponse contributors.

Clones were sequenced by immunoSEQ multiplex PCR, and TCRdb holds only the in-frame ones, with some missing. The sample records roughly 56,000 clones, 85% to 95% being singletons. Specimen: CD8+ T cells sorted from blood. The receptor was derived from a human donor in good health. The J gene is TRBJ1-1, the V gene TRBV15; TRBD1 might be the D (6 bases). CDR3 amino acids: CATSRPQGTQAFF. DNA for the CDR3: TGTGCCACCAGCAGACCGCAGGGGACTCAAGCTTTCTTT.